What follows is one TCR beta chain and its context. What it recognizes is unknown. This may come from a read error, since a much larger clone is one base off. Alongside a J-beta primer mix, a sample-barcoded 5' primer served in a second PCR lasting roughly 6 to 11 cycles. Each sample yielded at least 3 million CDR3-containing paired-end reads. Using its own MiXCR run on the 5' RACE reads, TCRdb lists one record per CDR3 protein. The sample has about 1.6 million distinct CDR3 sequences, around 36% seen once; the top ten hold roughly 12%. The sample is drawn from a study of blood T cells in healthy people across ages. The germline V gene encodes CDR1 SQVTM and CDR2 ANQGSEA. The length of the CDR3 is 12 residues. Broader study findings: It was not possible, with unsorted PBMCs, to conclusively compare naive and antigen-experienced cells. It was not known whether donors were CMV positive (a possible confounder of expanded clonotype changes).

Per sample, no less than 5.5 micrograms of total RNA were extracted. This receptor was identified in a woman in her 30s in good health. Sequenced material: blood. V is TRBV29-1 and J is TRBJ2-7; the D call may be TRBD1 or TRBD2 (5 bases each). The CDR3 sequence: CNVGDGPYEQYF. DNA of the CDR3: TGCAACGTTGGGGACGGACCGTACGAGCAGTACTTC.